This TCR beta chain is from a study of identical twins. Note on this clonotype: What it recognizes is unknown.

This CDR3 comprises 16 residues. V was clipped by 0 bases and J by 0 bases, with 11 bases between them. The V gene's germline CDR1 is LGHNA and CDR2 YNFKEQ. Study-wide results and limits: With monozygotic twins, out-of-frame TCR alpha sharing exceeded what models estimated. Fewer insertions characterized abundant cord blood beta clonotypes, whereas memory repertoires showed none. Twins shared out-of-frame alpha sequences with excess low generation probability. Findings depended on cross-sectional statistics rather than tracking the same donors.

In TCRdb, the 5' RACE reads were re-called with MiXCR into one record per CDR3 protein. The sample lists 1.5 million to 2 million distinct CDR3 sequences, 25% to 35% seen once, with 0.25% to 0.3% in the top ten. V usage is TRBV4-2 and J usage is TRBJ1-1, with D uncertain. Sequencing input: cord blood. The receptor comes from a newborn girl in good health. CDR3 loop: CASSQEGRSLNTEAFF. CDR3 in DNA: TGTGCCAGCAGCCAAGAGGGTAGAAGCTTGAACACTGAAGCTTTCTTT.